The 20 T cell receptor beta chains below were found in one sample sequenced in a study of blood T cell repertoires in COVID-19. Profiled with immunoSEQ multiplex PCR; TCRdb holds only in-frame clones, not every one. The sample yields more than 400,000 clones, roughly nine tenths seen once. Sequenced: PBMCs or T cells enriched from blood (not recorded which). Receptor source: a woman younger than 35 who had recovered from COVID-19.

The genes are TRBV5-1 and TRBJ1-6, with a tentative D call TRBD1 (6 bases). The germline V gene has CDR1 SGHRS and CDR2 YFSETQ. This CDR3 region has 15 residues. V lost 0 bases, J lost 8 bases, and 12 bases lay in between. The CDR3 coding sequence is TGCGCCAGCAGCTTGGCGGGACACCTGTATTCACCCCTCCACTTT. It codes for CASSLAGHLYSPLHF. The full variable domain, completed using reference TRBV5-1 and TRBJ1-6, is KAGVTQTPRYLIKTRGQQVTLSCSPISGHRSVSWYQQTPGQGLQFLFEYFSETQRNKGNFPGRFSGRQFSNSRSEMNVSTLELGDSALYLCASSLAGHLYSPLHFGNGTRLTVT.

The sample holds a few counts of this clone. In DNA form, the CDR3 reads TGTGCCAGCAGTGAGGACAGGGTTGGGAACTATGGCTACACCTTC. It encodes CASSEDRVGNYGYTF. The chain employs TRBV6-1 and TRBJ1-2; 8 bases align to TRBD1. This CDR3 contains 15 residues. Trimming cost V 3 bases and J 2 bases; bases outside gene matches: 5. CDR1 is MNHNS and CDR2 is SASEGT in the germline V gene.

This clone was seen only a few times. The chain links TRBV7-2 to TRBJ1-2; D is unresolved. Trimming shortened V by 5 bases and J by 10 bases, and 20 bases separated the two germline ends. The CDR3 is 14 residues long. The germline CDR1 and CDR2 sequences are SGHTA and FQGNSA. The CDR3 nucleotides read TGTGCCAGCAGCAAATCCCGAAGTGGGCAGCCCTACACCTTC. Translation gives CASSKSRSGQPYTF.

The chain is built from TRBV11-2 and TRBJ1-2, with a tentative D call TRBD1 (5 bases). Germline values: CDR1 SGHAT, CDR2 FQNNGV. This CDR3 has 13 amino acids. V lost 1 base and J lost 7, with 10 bases in between. The CDR3 DNA is TGTGCCAGCAGCTTAGCCAGGGAGGGTGGCTACACCTTC. This sequence encodes CASSLAREGGYTF.

The chain has TRBV7-3 and TRBJ2-1, with TRBD2 matching over 8 bases. Germline-derived CDR1 and CDR2 are SGHTA and FQGTGA. This CDR3 has 16 residues. Losses at the gene ends were 2 bases for V and 4 bases for J; bases not matched to a gene: 7. CDR3 sequence (DNA): TGTGCCAGCAGCTTACGTACAGGACTAGCTTACAATGAGCAGTTCTTC. Translating gives CASSLRTGLAYNEQFF.

The chain couples TRBV2 to TRBJ1-6; no clear D gene. The V gene lost 2 bases and the J gene lost 8 bases, with 16 bases spanning the gap. The CDR3 covers 16 residues. Germline V lookup: CDR1 SNHLY, CDR2 FYNNEI. The chain's CDR3 is CASSEWAPTAYSPLHF. DNA of the CDR3: TGTGCCAGCAGTGAATGGGCCCCCACGGCTTATTCACCCCTCCACTTT.

J is TRBJ2-3 and V is TRBV19, with TRBD1 matching over 10 bases. CDR1 is LNHDA and CDR2 is SQIVND in the germline V gene (reference sequence). Trimming cost V 8 bases and J 6 bases; bases outside gene matches: 5. The CDR3 consists of 13 residues. CDR3 DNA sequence: TGTGCCAGTTCGGACAGGGGGTGGGATACGCAGTATTTT. Protein: CASSDRGWDTQYF.

The rearrangement uses TRBV5-1 and TRBJ2-3; 11 bases match TRBD2. The CDR3 is 18 residues long. The germline gives CDR1 SGHRS, CDR2 YFSETQ. The V and J ends lost 0 bases and 4 bases, in that order; junction bases with no gene match: 10. CDR3 DNA sequence: TGCGCCAGCAGCTTGGTACTAGCGGGGGACAGTGGCCCAGATACGCAGTATTTT. Encoded protein: CASSLVLAGDSGPDTQYF.

The chain has TRBV30 and TRBJ1-6; D ambiguous. The length of the CDR3 is 14 residues. Germline CDR1 reads GTSNPN; CDR2 reads SVGIG (reference sequence). V shed 3 bases and J shed 0 bases, with 6 bases lying between them. In DNA form, the CDR3 reads TGTGCCTGGAGCGGGAGCTCCTATAATTCACCCCTCCACTTT. Protein product: CAWSGSSYNSPLHF.

This chain links TRBV2 with TRBJ2-2, with D unclear. Germline V CDR1 and CDR2: SNHLY, FYNNEI. The CDR3 totals 14 residues. The germline V and J ends were trimmed by 8 bases and 1 base, with 11 bases remaining between them. The CDR3 loop reads CASGEVLNTGELFF. The CDR3 DNA sequence: TGTGCCAGCGGAGAGGTATTGAACACCGGGGAGCTGTTTTTT.

Remarks on this clone: Distinct nucleotide sequences in the sample also encode this CDR3. The V and J genes are TRBV5-1 and TRBJ2-7; 7 nucleotides line up with TRBD1. Germline V gene lookup returns CDR1 SGHRS and CDR2 YFSETQ. There are 14 residues in the CDR3. The ends lost 0 bases at V and 4 bases at J; junction bases unmatched: 4. The CDR3 protein is CASSLEGAGYEQYF. The DNA for the CDR3 is TGCGCCAGCAGCTTGGAGGGGGCAGGTTACGAGCAGTACTTC.

This chain links TRBV14 with TRBJ1-1; D perhaps matches TRBD1 (6 bases). The CDR3 spans 14 residues. CDR1 and CDR2 (germline): SGHDN, FVKESK. The V and J ends lost 2 bases and 4 bases respectively, with 11 bases between them. The CDR3 nucleotides read TGTGCCAGCAGCCAACTTATCAGGGGCACTGAAGCTTTCTTT. It encodes CASSQLIRGTEAFF.

The J gene is TRBJ1-5, the V gene TRBV27, with TRBD1 identical over 8 bases. Germline trimming cut 5 bases from V and 4 bases from J; bases unmatched to any gene: 7. Germline values: CDR1 MNHEY, CDR2 SMNVEV (reference sequence). This CDR3 is built from 15 residues. CDR3 in amino acids: CASSPRTGINQPQHF. Written as DNA, the CDR3 is TGTGCCAGCAGTCCCCGGACAGGGATAAATCAGCCCCAGCATTTT.

This clone was counted a single time. This rearrangement joins TRBV3-1 (or the pseudogene TRBV3-2) to TRBJ2-2, with TRBD1 matching 7 bases. The CDR3 totals 16 residues. Per the germline V gene, CDR1 is LGHDT and CDR2 is YNNKEL (reference sequence). J gave up 6 bases and V 4 bases, and 11 bases lay outside the gene matches. The CDR3 reads CASSLGTVEWSGELFF. CDR3 in DNA: TGTGCCAGCAGCCTAGGGACAGTCGAATGGTCCGGGGAGCTGTTTTTT.

V gene TRBV14 combines with J gene TRBJ2-7; tentative D call: TRBD1 (5 bases). Trimming shortened V by 0 bases and J by 0 bases, and 9 bases separated the two germline ends. The CDR3 runs 15 residues. Germline CDR1 and CDR2: SGHDN and FVKESK. DNA of the CDR3: TGTGCCAGCAGCCAAGATGGGGCAAGCTCCTACGAGCAGTACTTC. It yields the protein CASSQDGASSYEQYF. The full variable domain, completed using reference TRBV14 and TRBJ2-7, is EAGVTQFPSHSVIEKGQTVTLRCDPISGHDNLYWYRRVMGKEIKFLLHFVKESKQDESGMPNNRFLAERTGGTYSTLKVQPAELEDSGVYFCASSQDGASSYEQYFGPGTRLTVT.

V and J are TRBV29-1 and TRBJ1-1; D call uncertain. Trimming cost V 4 bases and J 1 base, with 13 bases left between them. Germline V gene sequence: CDR1 SQVTM, CDR2 ANQGSEA. This CDR3 has 14 residues. CDR3 residues: CSVVGPWANTEAFF. The CDR3 DNA reads as TGCAGCGTTGTGGGTCCCTGGGCGAACACTGAAGCTTTCTTT. The full variable domain, with the rest looked up from reference TRBV29-1 and TRBJ1-1, is SAVISQKPSRDICQRGTSLTIQCQVDSQVTMMFWYRQQPGQSLTLIATANQGSEATYESGFVIDKFPISRPNLTFSTLTVSNMSPEDSSIYLCSVVGPWANTEAFFGQGTRLTVV.

This chain connects TRBV18 to TRBJ1-5; D gene ambiguous. The CDR3 is 15 amino acids. Trimming shortened V by 2 bases and J by 6 bases, and 14 bases separated the two germline ends. Germline V gene sequence: CDR1 KGHSH, CDR2 LQKENI. DNA for the CDR3: TGTGCCAGCTCACCAACGCGTAGCGCAGGTCAGCCCCAGCATTTT. Translation gives CASSPTRSAGQPQHF.

The CDR3 nucleotides are TGCGCCAGCAGCCAATTCCGAGCGGGGGAGAACACCGGGGAGCTGTTTTTT. The encoded protein is CASSQFRAGENTGELFF. V is TRBV4-1 and J is TRBJ2-2, with 8 nucleotides matching TRBD2. Trimming took 2 bases from V and 1 from J; bases not matched to a gene: 6. The germline V gene encodes CDR1 MGHRA and CDR2 YSYEKL. This CDR3 is built from 17 residues.

This clone was detected a few times. The chain uses TRBV30 and TRBJ2-6; tentative D call: TRBD2 (5 bases). The CDR3 runs to 19 residues. The germline V gene encodes CDR1 GTSNPN and CDR2 SVGIG (reference sequence). V gave up 0 bases and J gave up 0 bases, with 18 bases separating them. DNA of the CDR3: TGTGCCTGGAGTGTACGTAGAGGTTCGGACTTCTCTGGGGCCAACGTCCTGACTTTC. Translated: CAWSVRRGSDFSGANVLTF.

V usage is TRBV6-5 and J usage is TRBJ1-2; TRBD1 agrees at 7 bases. The CDR3 sequence is 13 residues long. The germline CDR1 and CDR2 sequences are MNHEY and SVGAGI. J was trimmed by 7 bases and V by 4 bases; bases with no gene match: 6. The CDR3 loop is CASSFNRGGGYTF. For the CDR3, the DNA is TGTGCCAGCAGTTTTAACAGGGGAGGTGGCTACACCTTC.